Below are 13 T cell receptor beta chains sequenced from a single sample in a study of cytomegalovirus exposure and HLA in healthy donors. The PCR ran on 60 Vbeta and 13 Jbeta primers. This table comes from immunoSEQ multiplex PCR, and its TCRdb copy is limited to in-frame clones, with some not included. The sample carries about 100,000 clones, 55% to 85% recorded once. Sequencing was performed on PBMCs. Receptors originate from a man aged 25 to 40 in good health and CMV-seronegative.

The chain links TRBV2 to TRBJ2-3, with D unclear. With 6 bases removed from V and 4 bases from J, the gap between germline ends came to 14 bases. The CDR3 is 14 amino acids. From germline, CDR1 is SNHLY and CDR2 FYNNEI. The CDR3 region is CASRPGGLSDTQYF. The CDR3 bases are TGTGCCAGCAGACCGGGTGGGTTGTCAGATACGCAGTATTTT.

The genes are TRBV18 and TRBJ2-6; weak D call: TRBD2 (6 bases). Germline-derived CDR1 and CDR2 are KGHSH and LQKENI. This CDR3 has 16 residues. V was shortened by 2 bases and J by 4 bases, with 12 bases between the two germline ends. CDR3 bases: TGTGCCAGCTCACCAAGACCGGCGGGGGGGGCCAACGTCCTGACTTTC. Translated, it gives CASSPRPAGGANVLTF.

This clone was counted only a few times. The V gene is TRBV10-1, the J gene TRBJ2-1; the D gene is possibly TRBD2 (5 bases). Germline-derived CDR1 and CDR2 are WNHNN and SYGVQD (reference sequence). The germline V and J ends were trimmed by 0 bases and 8 bases, with 8 bases remaining between them. The CDR3 spans 13 residues. CDR3 nucleotides: TGCGCCAGCAGTGAGTCTACCGGGGATGAGCAGTTCTTC. Its translation is CASSESTGDEQFF.

The chain links TRBV5-1 to TRBJ2-1; a weak D match, TRBD1 (6 bases). The V end lost 0 bases, the J end lost 8 bases, and 12 bases lay between the germline ends. This CDR3 is 14 amino acids long. Germline assignment: CDR1 SGHRS and CDR2 YFSETQ. DNA for the CDR3: TGCGCCAGCAGCTTGGGGCCACAGGGCTATGAGCAGTTCTTC. It codes for CASSLGPQGYEQFF.

The CDR3 loop is CASSQGRLGNTGELFF. In DNA, the CDR3 is TGTGCCAGCAGCCAAGGTAGACTAGGGAACACCGGGGAGCTGTTTTTT. This chain joins TRBV14 and TRBJ2-2; TRBD2 is a possible D gene (6 bases). The ends were cut back, 1 base at V and 1 base at J, with 10 bases in the middle. The germline gives CDR1 SGHDN, CDR2 FVKESK. The CDR3 length is 16 residues.

Only a few counts were recorded for this clone. The rearrangement uses TRBV30 and TRBJ1-6; D gene ambiguous. Germline-derived CDR1 and CDR2 are GTSNPN and SVGIG (reference sequence). The V end lost 0 bases, the J end lost 10 bases, and 16 bases lay between the germline ends. This CDR3 contains 15 residues. This CDR3 reads CAWSVRGGMGSPLHF. The CDR3 region has the DNA TGTGCCTGGAGTGTACGGGGAGGGATGGGATCACCCCTCCACTTT.

The CDR3 loop reads CASIRSIGGRETQYF. CDR3 bases: TGTGCCAGCATTCGCTCTATCGGGGGTAGAGAGACCCAGTACTTC. The rearrangement links TRBV11-2 to TRBJ2-5; tentative D call: TRBD2 (6 bases). CDR1 is SGHAT, CDR2 FQNNGV, per germline. Between the trimmed V and J ends, which lost 7 bases and 4 bases, there was a span of 19 bases. The CDR3 extends over 15 amino acids.

The chain combines TRBV4-2 with TRBJ2-3, with 8 bases identical to TRBD2. Germline V gene sequence: CDR1 LGHNA, CDR2 YNFKEQ. The CDR3 is 16 residues long. The J segment lost 5 bases and the V segment lost 2 bases, leaving 9 bases of the junction unmatched. DNA for the CDR3: TGTGCCAGCAGCCAAAGGGCAGCGGGAGCTGAAGATACGCAGTATTTT. This translates into CASSQRAAGAEDTQYF.

This clone was seen just once. The V gene is TRBV30, the J gene TRBJ2-5; 7 bases agree with TRBD2. After removal of 1 base from V and 3 bases from J, the junction contained 26 bases not matched to a gene. Per the germline V gene, CDR1 is GTSNPN and CDR2 is SVGIG (reference sequence). The CDR3 is 21 residues long. The CDR3 coding sequence is TGTGCCTGGAGTGACCAAGACGGACTAGTTGTTCCCGGACTAGTCGAAGAGACCCAGTACTTC. It encodes CAWSDQDGLVVPGLVEETQYF.

The chain employs TRBV30 and TRBJ1-4, with unresolved D. Between the trimmed V and J ends, which lost 5 bases and 8 bases, there was a span of 9 bases. Germline V gene lookup returns CDR1 GTSNPN and CDR2 SVGIG (reference sequence). This CDR3 contains 11 residues. The CDR3 DNA reads as TGTGCCTGGGCGAGGGAGGAAAAACTGTTTTTT. It yields the protein CAWAREEKLFF.

The chain uses TRBV7-9 and TRBJ2-3; the match to TRBD1 covers 8 bases. The J segment lost 2 bases and the V segment lost 1 base, leaving 5 bases of the junction unmatched. Germline V gene data show CDR1 as SEHNR and CDR2 as FQNEAQ (reference sequence). The CDR3 extends over 16 amino acids. The CDR3 bases are TGTGCCAGCAGCTTAGGGCAGGGGGCCTACACAGATACGCAGTATTTT. Translating gives CASSLGQGAYTDTQYF. The entire variable domain, with the rest obtained from reference TRBV7-9 and TRBJ2-3, is as follows: DTGVSQNPRHKITKRGQNVTFRCDPISEHNRLYWYRQTLGQGPEFLTYFQNEAQLEKSRLLSDRFSAERPKGSFSTLEIQRTEQGDSAMYLCASSLGQGAYTDTQYFGPGTRLTVL.

The CDR3 region has the DNA TGTGCCTGGAGCATAAATCCGGCCGGGGAGCTGTTTTTT. It yields the protein CAWSINPAGELFF. The rearrangement links TRBV30 to TRBJ2-2; D not resolved. The V gene lost 3 bases and the J gene lost 6 bases, with 11 bases spanning the gap. This CDR3 spans 13 amino acids. Germline CDR1 reads GTSNPN; CDR2 reads SVGIG (reference sequence).

This clone turned up a few times. This sequence joins TRBV6-1 and TRBJ1-2, with a possible D match to TRBD1 (5 bases). The germline V and J ends were trimmed by 6 bases and 3 bases, with 8 bases remaining between them. This CDR3 region has 12 residues. CDR1 MNHNS and CDR2 SASEGT come from the germline V gene. The CDR3 here is CASRPGDYGYTF. CDR3 bases: TGTGCCAGCAGACCGGGGGACTATGGCTACACCTTC.